This T cell receptor (beta chain) stems from a study of blood T cell repertoires in COVID-19 (dated by TCRdb to 2019 to 2021). About the investigation overall: Samples covering the acute and convalescent phases of COVID-19 were provided by collaborators in the United States, Italy and Spain. The prospective study material was composed of cDNA or gDNA derived from T cells, B-cell-depleted T cells, or PBMCs. Subjects who had been exposed to COVID-19, were actively infected with it, or had recovered from it provided the deeply sampled blood TCRbeta repertoires that made up the dataset. The repertoires were released in a freely available public database intended as a resource for research on the immune response to SARS-CoV-2. The samples were drawn from the first 160 participants of the ongoing ImmuneRACE study and from 1,254 subjects provided by 6 global collaborators. A de-identified subject ID, COVID-19 status, age in years and sex were almost always included in the sample metadata. HLA class I and class II types, where available, came from metadata supplied by the sample provider rather than from assay-based typing. Here is what the overall study found, with its caveats: The quantity of clinical and demographic metadata differed by source and by participant and was supplied without curation.

Worth noting for this clone: What antigen it recognizes has not been identified. The sample holds no much larger clone one base away, and base qualities are not on file.

The CDR3 has 14 amino acids, counting the end cysteine and phenylalanine. The sequence is cut down to CDR3 DNA, 42 bases in frame from base 1. CDR1 and CDR2, looked up from the germline V gene (reference sequence), are LNHDA and SQIVND. Clipping removes 5 bases from V and 4 bases from J, with 3 as the unmatched junction base count. Whole blood was collected in K2EDTA tubes by collaborating institutions according to the institutions' own protocols. Collaborator samples were shipped for TCRbeta analysis as frozen whole blood, isolated PBMCs, or DNA extracted from either sample type. The immunoSEQ Assay, a bias-controlled multiplex PCR, was used to amplify TCRbeta CDR3 regions from genomic DNA. As for the original processing: The number of nucleated cells in each sample was estimated from the amplification of reference gene primers within the assay. Sequence reads were collapsed and filtered to measure the absolute abundance of every unique TCRbeta CDR3 rearrangement. For each sample, productive Simpson clonality was calculated as the square root of Simpson's diversity index across productive rearrangements. TCRdb's version of the immuneACCESS table is confined to in-frame rearrangements and falls short of the full clone set. An unresolved V gene accounts for under half of the shortfall where checked; the remainder is of unknown origin. That table gives V, J and clone size, and the DNA gave D and trimming. Present in this sample are about 250,000 clones, about 80% of which were seen just once. The ten largest make up 4.4% of the sample.

This clonotype was obtained from a man over 45 with active or convalescent COVID-19. Material: peripheral blood. This sequence uses TRBV19 and TRBJ1-2; the central 11 bases match TRBD1. The CDR3 amino acid sequence is: CASSLDRGPYGYTF. The DNA sequence reads TGTGCCAGTAGTCTGGACAGGGGGCCCTATGGCTACACCTTC.